These 18 T cell receptor beta chains share one sample of origin, sequenced in a study of beta chain features in type 1 diabetes. Expressed TCRB transcripts got sequenced, as all isolated RNA was reverse transcribed. Profiling relied on immunoSEQ multiplex PCR, and the TCRdb table lists in-frame clones only, not all of them. The table shows more than 110,000 clones, with about 7% occurring only once. The material sequenced was central memory CD4+ T cells from blood. These receptors were obtained from a young woman in good health.

This clone was seen only a few times. This chain links TRBV6-5 with TRBJ1-5; D ambiguous. The CDR3 runs 14 residues. V was pared by 2 bases and J by 4 bases, with 9 bases between. In germline, CDR1 is MNHEY, CDR2 SVGAGI. Written as DNA, the CDR3 is TGTGCCAGCAGTTACGAGGGCAGGAATCAGCCCCAGCATTTT. Translated: CASSYEGRNQPQHF.

The sample holds many counts of this clone. The chain has TRBV9 and TRBJ2-6; D not resolved. This CDR3 has 14 residues. Trimming left V 4 bases short and J 0 bases short, with 5 bases between. In germline, CDR1 is SGDLS, CDR2 YYNGEE. In nucleotides, the CDR3 is TGTGCCAGCAGCCCTATCTCTGGGGCCAACGTCCTGACTTTC. Its protein product is CASSPISGANVLTF.

This clone was seen more than once but under ten times. The chain links TRBV28 to TRBJ2-4, with D unresolved. The germline gives CDR1 MDHEN, CDR2 SYDVKM. V lost 1 base, J lost 0 bases, and 7 bases lay in between. The CDR3 spans 15 residues. CDR3 nucleotides: TGTGCCAGCAGTTTATCTTTTCTAGCCAAAAACATTCAGTACTTC. Translation gives CASSLSFLAKNIQYF.

This clone has more than one count but fewer than ten. This rearrangement joins TRBV28 to TRBJ1-5; D unresolved. V was pared by 4 bases and J by 4 bases, with 5 bases between. CDR1 MDHEN and CDR2 SYDVKM come from the germline V gene. The length of the CDR3 is 12 residues. Written as DNA, the CDR3 is TGTGCCAGCAGTTCCCAAAATCAGCCCCAGCATTTT. This gives the protein CASSSQNQPQHF.

V and J are TRBV5-4 and TRBJ2-7; a weak D match, TRBD2 (7 bases). This CDR3 contains 14 residues. The ends were cut back, 4 bases at V and 4 bases at J, with 15 bases in the middle. Per the germline V gene, CDR1 is SGHNT and CDR2 is YYREEE (reference sequence). The CDR3 sequence: CASSPKQGGYEQYF. The CDR3 DNA is TGTGCCAGCAGCCCCAAACAGGGAGGGTACGAGCAGTACTTC.

This clone has only a few counts. Other nucleotide sequences from this sample produce the same CDR3. This CDR3 reads CASSGLAGDTQYF. The CDR3 DNA is TGTGCCAGTAGCGGACTAGCGGGAGATACGCAGTATTTT. This chain connects TRBV19 to TRBJ2-3, with TRBD2 matching over 11 bases. Trimming cost V 6 bases and J 5 bases; bases outside gene matches: 1. The CDR3 totals 13 residues. CDR1 is LNHDA and CDR2 is SQIVND in the germline V gene (reference sequence).

This clone appeared a few times. The chain employs TRBV7-2 and TRBJ1-4; D gene unclear. Trimming cost V 5 bases and J 5 bases, with 12 bases left between them. Germline values: CDR1 SGHTA, CDR2 FQGNSA. This CDR3 spans 14 amino acids. Written as DNA, the CDR3 is TGTGCCAGCAGCATGGGTAGACTAAATGAAAAACTGTTTTTT. Its protein product is CASSMGRLNEKLFF.

CDR3 amino acids: CASSTTGGGVDGYTF. Written as DNA, the CDR3 is TGTGCCAGCAGCACCACAGGGGGCGGTGTCGATGGCTACACCTTC. J is TRBJ1-2 and V is TRBV9; TRBD1 matches 9 bases. The germline CDR1 and CDR2 sequences are SGDLS and YYNGEE. After removal of 4 bases from V and 6 bases from J, the junction contained 10 bases not matched to a gene. The CDR3 is 15 amino acids.

This clone was seen a handful of times. V usage is TRBV7-2 and J usage is TRBJ2-7; 9 bases map to TRBD2. Unmatched junction bases numbered 5, after V lost 3 bases and J lost 2 bases. In germline, CDR1 is SGHTA, CDR2 FQGNSA. The CDR3 loop spans 15 amino acids. The CDR3 sequence: CASSFTSGPTYEQYF. As DNA, the CDR3 is TGTGCCAGCAGCTTTACTAGCGGGCCTACCTACGAGCAGTACTTC.

The chain recombines TRBV7-8 with TRBJ2-3; D unresolved. Germline CDR1 SGHVS, CDR2 FQNEAQ. The CDR3 runs to 10 residues. The germline V and J ends were trimmed by 8 bases and 5 bases, with 5 bases remaining between them. The CDR3 region has the DNA TGTGCCAGCCGAGGAGATACGCAGTATTTT. It yields the protein CASRGDTQYF.

V gene TRBV7-8 combines with J gene TRBJ2-2; 15 bases are a match to TRBD2. The germline V gene has CDR1 SGHVS and CDR2 FQNEAQ. J gave up 6 bases and V 1 base, and 6 bases lay outside the gene matches. The CDR3 runs to 18 residues. CDR3 loop: CASSLGRTSGRAAGELFF. The DNA for the CDR3 is TGTGCCAGCAGCTTAGGGCGGACTAGCGGGAGGGCCGCCGGGGAGCTGTTTTTT.

The J gene is TRBJ2-5, the V gene TRBV2; a weak D match, TRBD1 (6 bases). Germline V lookup: CDR1 SNHLY, CDR2 FYNNEI. The CDR3 has 13 amino acids. Trimming shortened V by 7 bases and J by 3 bases, and 12 bases separated the two germline ends. The CDR3 protein is CASKDSWKETQYF. The CDR3 nucleotides read TGTGCCAGCAAGGACAGTTGGAAAGAGACCCAGTACTTC.

This chain uses TRBV7-2 with TRBJ2-1; the match to TRBD2 covers 7 bases. This CDR3 is 17 amino acids long. J was trimmed by 3 bases and V by 0 bases; bases with no gene match: 8. Germline CDR1 is SGHTA and CDR2 is FQGNSA. CDR3 region: CASSLAIGTSVYNEQFF. The DNA for the CDR3 is TGTGCCAGCAGCTTAGCGATAGGAACTAGCGTCTACAATGAGCAGTTCTTC.

This clone has only a few counts. This rearrangement joins TRBV6-1 to TRBJ2-3; 11 nucleotides line up with TRBD2. With V trimmed by 7 bases and J by 2 bases, 5 bases remained unmatched. Per germline, CDR1 MNHNS and CDR2 SASEGT. This CDR3 is built from 15 residues. The CDR3 DNA follows: TGTGCCAGCACTTTGACTAGCGGGAACACAGATACGCAGTATTTT. Residues: CASTLTSGNTDTQYF.

In this sample, this clone turned up a few times. The CDR3 DNA follows: TGTGCCAGCAGTTTTATTGGGCTTGACAGAAGCACAGATACGCAGTATTTT. This encodes CASSFIGLDRSTDTQYF. V usage is TRBV28 and J usage is TRBJ2-3, with D perhaps TRBD1 (5 bases). The length of the CDR3 is 17 residues. The V gene's germline CDR1 is MDHEN and CDR2 SYDVKM. The V and J ends lost 3 bases and 0 bases respectively, with 16 bases between them.

The table lists this clone with a few counts. This rearrangement joins TRBV7-4 to TRBJ1-5, with TRBD1 identical over 9 bases. Losses at the gene ends were 5 bases for V and 7 bases for J; bases not matched to a gene: 15. This CDR3 has 17 amino acids. Germline V lookup: CDR1 SGHVT, CDR2 SQSDAQ. The CDR3 nucleotides read TGTGCCAGCAGCGACCGACCGCCGACAGGGGGAGGACAGCCCCAGCATTTT. This gives the protein CASSDRPPTGGGQPQHF.

This clone was detected many times. The V call is TRBV4-2, the J call TRBJ2-6, with 8 positions matching TRBD1. The CDR3 totals 18 residues. CDR1 and CDR2 from the germline V gene are LGHNA and YNFKEQ. With 3 bases clipped from V and 2 bases from J, the junction kept 9 bases outside the gene matches. The CDR3 protein is CASSQRVVRGPGANVLTF. The CDR3 coding sequence is TGTGCCAGCAGCCAGAGGGTCGTCAGGGGGCCTGGGGCCAACGTCCTGACTTTC.

This rearrangement joins TRBV11-2 to TRBJ2-7, with D perhaps matching TRBD2 (6 bases). Germline CDR1 is SGHAT and CDR2 is FQNNGV. V lost 6 bases to trimming and J lost 2 bases, with 11 bases between them. This CDR3 comprises 13 residues. The chain's CDR3 is CASSPSAAYEQYF. The CDR3, as DNA: TGTGCCAGCAGTCCTAGCGCCGCCTACGAGCAGTACTTC.